Following are 7 T cell receptor beta chains from one sample sequenced in a study of T cell responses to AZD1222 COVID-19 vaccine. TCRdb's table, derived via immunoSEQ multiplex PCR, lists solely in-frame clones and lacks some. The table lists 72,000 or so clones, around 85% of them singletons, with roughly 22% in the top ten. The sequences come from peripheral blood, collected on day 0 of AZD1222 vaccination. Every receptor here comes from an adult in good health.

The chain joins TRBV18 to TRBJ1-5, with D unresolved. Trimming pared 2 bases from V and 7 bases from J, leaving 12 bases between. Germline loops: CDR1 KGHSH, CDR2 LQKENI. The CDR3 consists of 14 residues. CDR3 region: CASSPSAKGQPQHF. The CDR3 DNA follows: TGTGCCAGCTCACCATCGGCAAAGGGACAGCCCCAGCATTTT. Based on the CDR3 plus reference TRBV18 and TRBJ1-5, the full variable domain is NAGVMQNPRHLVRRRGQEARLRCSPMKGHSHVYWYRQLPEEGLKFMVYLQKENIIDESGMPKERFSAEFPKEGPSILRIQQVVRGDSAAYFCASSPSAKGQPQHFGDGTRLSIL.

This clone turned up a few times. CDR3: CASSLTTDRLTEAFF. The CDR3 DNA follows: TGCGCCAGCAGCTTGACCACGGACAGACTCACTGAAGCTTTCTTT. The chain uses TRBV5-1 and TRBJ1-1; a weak D match, TRBD1 (6 bases). V was shortened by 1 base and J by 4 bases, with 14 bases between the two germline ends. CDR3 length: 15 amino acids. Germline values: CDR1 SGHRS, CDR2 YFSETQ.

The chain uses TRBV27 and TRBJ2-2; 7 bases are a match to TRBD1. CDR1 and CDR2 (germline): MNHEY, SMNVEV (reference sequence). V lost 4 bases to trimming and J lost 7 bases; unmatched junction nucleotides: 9. This CDR3 has 15 residues. The CDR3 bases are TGTGCCAGCAGTTCAAGCCGGGACAGCCTCGGGGAGCTGTTTTTT. Translated, it gives CASSSSRDSLGELFF.

The V gene is TRBV6-2 or TRBV6-3, the J gene TRBJ1-6, with 10 bases fitting TRBD1. The CDR3 covers 15 residues. With V trimmed by 6 bases and J by 7 bases, 6 bases remained unmatched. CDR1 MNHEY and CDR2 SVGEGT come from the germline V gene. In DNA, the CDR3 is TGTGCCAGCAGCCTACGGGACAGGGGAAATTCACCCCTCCACTTT. Translating gives CASSLRDRGNSPLHF.

This chain connects TRBV9 to TRBJ2-3; tentative D call: TRBD2 (6 bases). The V gene's germline CDR1 is SGDLS and CDR2 YYNGEE. Deletions cut 0 bases from V and 8 bases from J, with 13 bases between. The CDR3 contains 14 residues. The CDR3 bases are TGTGCCAGCAGCGTAGACGGACTCGGGGGTACGCAGTATTTT. It yields the protein CASSVDGLGGTQYF. Drawing the rest from reference TRBV9 and TRBJ2-3, the complete variable domain is DSGVTQTPKHLITATGQRVTLRCSPRSGDLSVYWYQQSLDQGLQFLIQYYNGEERAKGNILERFSAQQFPDLHSELNLSSLELGDSALYFCASSVDGLGGTQYFGPGTRLTVL.

The chain employs TRBV7-2 and TRBJ2-5, with 10 positions matching TRBD2. Germline V CDR1 and CDR2: SGHTA, FQGNSA. This CDR3 is built from 15 residues. J gave up 6 bases and V 5 bases, and 9 bases lay outside the gene matches. CDR3 amino acids: CASSGLAAVWQTQYF. Here the CDR3 DNA reads TGTGCCAGCAGCGGACTAGCGGCCGTATGGCAGACCCAGTACTTC.

The sample holds one count of this clone. V usage is TRBV10-1 and J usage is TRBJ2-3; D is perhaps TRBD1 or TRBD2 (5 bases each). CDR1 WNHNN and CDR2 SYGVQD come from the germline V gene (reference sequence). This CDR3 comprises 13 residues. Between the trimmed V and J ends, which lost 3 bases and 10 bases, there was a span of 14 bases. This CDR3 is CASSEHPGRPQYF. The CDR3 DNA reads as TGCGCCAGCAGTGAACATCCGGGGCGGCCGCAGTATTTT.